Presented here are 28 T cell receptor beta chains from one specimen sequenced in a study of read filtering for tumor transcriptome and immune sequencing. The library was built from 400 to 500 ng RNA with molecular barcoded adaptors for alpha/delta and beta/gamma chains. TCRdb re-derived calls from the reads in MiXCR, one entry per CDR3 protein. The repertoire has fewer than 90,000 distinct CDR3 sequences, about 12% of them found once; the top ten carry 15%. The sequencing sample was made of a population of CD138-negative cells sorted from bone marrow. These receptors all come from a donor aged 40 or older with multiple myeloma.

This clonotype was counted ten times or more. V and J are TRBV7-2 and TRBJ2-1; D possibly corresponds to TRBD1 (6 bases). Trimming took 6 bases from V and 5 from J, leaving 14 bases between them. The CDR3 sequence is 14 residues long. CDR1 and CDR2 from the germline V gene are SGHTA and FQGNSA. For the CDR3, the DNA is TGTGCCAGCAGTAATTCCAGGGGAGACAATGAGCAGTTCTTC. It yields the protein CASSNSRGDNEQFF.

This chain connects TRBV5-1 to TRBJ2-7, with 7 bases fitting TRBD2. The germline V gene has CDR1 SGHRS and CDR2 YFSETQ. With 5 bases clipped from V and 1 base from J, the junction kept 12 bases outside the gene matches. This CDR3 comprises 16 residues. The CDR3 coding sequence is TGCGCCAGCAGTCTGAGAGAGCGGGGCATATCCTACGAGCAGTACTTC. The encoded protein is CASSLRERGISYEQYF.

The table lists this clonotype with many counts. V and J are TRBV12-3 or TRBV12-4 and TRBJ1-3, with 11 bases fitting TRBD1. Germline trimming cut 2 bases from V and 4 bases from J; bases unmatched to any gene: 1. The length of the CDR3 is 15 residues. The CDR3 spells CASSLWTGGGNTIYF. For the CDR3, the DNA is TGTGCCAGCAGTTTATGGACAGGGGGCGGAAACACCATATATTTT.

The table lists this clonotype with many counts. This chain's CDR3 is CASSPGLPNQPQHF. The DNA of the CDR3 is TGCGCCAGCAGCCCGGGACTCCCAAATCAGCCCCAGCATTTT. The V call is TRBV5-1, the J call TRBJ1-5; weak D call: TRBD1 (5 bases). The V end was cut by 4 bases, the J end by 4 bases, with 12 bases between. There are 14 residues in the CDR3. Germline V gene sequence: CDR1 SGHRS, CDR2 YFSETQ.

This clonotype came up a few times. The chain combines TRBV20-1 with TRBJ2-7; D is perhaps TRBD2 (6 bases). Trimming cost V 1 base and J 0 bases, with 13 bases left between them. CDR1 and CDR2 (germline): DFQATT, SNEGSKA (reference sequence). The CDR3 consists of 15 residues. The CDR3 loop reads CSARALRGPSYEQYF. As DNA, the CDR3 is TGCAGTGCTAGAGCGTTGCGGGGACCCTCCTACGAGCAGTACTTC.

Of note for this clonotype: Just one base apart from a much larger clone, this may be a read error. The chain employs TRBV24-1 and TRBJ2-3; 9 positions agree with TRBD1. This CDR3 has 16 residues. Germline V CDR1 and CDR2: KGHDR, SFDVKD. The CDR3 sequence: CATSDPGQGGADTQCF. Here the CDR3 DNA reads TGTGCCACCAGTGACCCGGGACAGGGTGGCGCAGATACGCAGTGTTTT.

This clonotype was observed at least ten times. The chain links TRBV19 to TRBJ2-3, with TRBD1 matching over 9 bases. This CDR3 is 14 amino acids long. The germline CDR1 and CDR2 sequences are LNHDA and SQIVND (reference sequence). Trimming cost V 4 bases and J 6 bases; bases outside gene matches: 5. Here the CDR3 reads CASSTQGARDTQYF. As DNA, the CDR3 is TGTGCCAGTAGTACACAGGGGGCTCGGGATACGCAGTATTTT. The full variable domain, completed using reference TRBV19 and TRBJ2-3, is DGGITQSPKYLFRKEGQNVTLSCEQNLNHDAMYWYRQDPGQGLRLIYYSQIVNDFQKGDIAEGYSVSREKKESFPLTVTSAQKNPTAFYLCASSTQGARDTQYFGPGTRLTVL.

This clonotype has ten or more counts. The chain couples TRBV19 to TRBJ2-6; no reliable D call. CDR3 size: 15 residues. Germline CDR1 is LNHDA and CDR2 is SQIVND (reference sequence). The V gene lost 6 bases and the J gene lost 0 bases, with 9 bases spanning the gap. In nucleotides, the CDR3 is TGTGCCAGTAGGCCCCAAGGCTCTGGGGCCAACGTCCTGACTTTC. It translates to CASRPQGSGANVLTF.

This clonotype has ten or more counts. The chain has TRBV7-2 and TRBJ2-7; possibly TRBD1 for D (6 bases). CDR1 is SGHTA and CDR2 is FQGNSA in the germline V gene. The CDR3 sequence is 13 residues long. Trimming removed 6 bases from V and 2 bases from J, with 11 bases in between. The CDR3 DNA reads TGTGCCAGCAGGGCTACAGGGCCCTACGAGCAGTACTTC. Its translation is CASRATGPYEQYF. The variable domain in full, with the rest retrieved from reference TRBV7-2 and TRBJ2-7, is GAGVSQSPSNKVTEKGKDVELRCDPISGHTALYWYRQSLGQGLEFLIYFQGNSAPDKSGLPSDRFSAERTGGSVSTLTIQRTQQEDSAVYLCASRATGPYEQYFGPGTRLTVT.

This clonotype was recorded many times. The V and J genes are TRBV20-1 and TRBJ2-1; a weak D match, TRBD2 (6 bases). This CDR3 is 14 amino acids long. Deletions cut 4 bases from V and 4 bases from J, with 14 bases between. Germline-derived CDR1 and CDR2 are DFQATT and SNEGSKA (reference sequence). The CDR3 sequence: CSATLVGGYNEQFF. CDR3 nucleotide sequence: TGCAGTGCTACTCTAGTAGGAGGGTACAATGAGCAGTTCTTC.

This clonotype was counted ten times or more. The chain employs TRBV5-1 and TRBJ2-2, with TRBD2 as a possible D gene (6 bases). This CDR3 has 13 residues. V was shortened by 4 bases and J by 7 bases, with 11 bases between the two germline ends. Germline V gives CDR1 SGHRS, CDR2 YFSETQ. CDR3 nucleotides: TGCGCCAGCAGCCTTTCGGAGGGCGGGGAGCTGTTTTTT. This codes for CASSLSEGGELFF.

This clonotype occurred many times. This sequence joins TRBV4-2 and TRBJ1-1; 9 bases agree with TRBD1. The CDR3 has 15 residues. Trimming at V came to 0 bases and at J to 6 bases, leaving 5 bases not matched to a gene. Germline V CDR1 and CDR2: LGHNA, YNFKEQ. The DNA of the CDR3 is TGTGCCAGCAGCCAAGATGGGACAGGGTACTCTGAAGCTTTCTTT. Translating it yields CASSQDGTGYSEAFF.

Notes on this clonotype: One end of the junction is discordant with germline, which a read error may explain. The rearrangement links TRBV29-1 to TRBJ2-3; possibly TRBD1 or TRBD2 for D (5 bases each). Per the germline V gene, CDR1 is SQVTM and CDR2 is ANQGSEA. The CDR3 totals 13 residues. CDR3 nucleotides: TGCAGCGTTGAACTAGCAGGCACAGGTACGCAGTATTTT. The encoded protein is CSVELAGTGTQYF.

This clonotype has more than one count but fewer than ten. The chain joins TRBV19 to TRBJ2-6, with no clear D. V shed 10 bases and J shed 2 bases, with 6 bases lying between them. Germline V gene sequence: CDR1 LNHDA, CDR2 SQIVND (reference sequence). CDR3 length: 12 residues. The CDR3 DNA sequence: TGTGCCACAGCTACTGGGGCCAACGTCCTGACTTTC. This translates into CATATGANVLTF.

This clonotype turned up a few times. This chain connects TRBV4-2 to TRBJ2-1, with TRBD1 identical over 7 bases. This CDR3 is 16 amino acids long. In germline, CDR1 is LGHNA, CDR2 YNFKEQ. V gave up 1 base and J gave up 8 bases; unmatched junction bases: 11. CDR3 amino acids: CASSQGAGTAQDEQFF. DNA of the CDR3: TGTGCCAGCAGCCAAGGAGCCGGGACAGCCCAAGATGAGCAGTTCTTC.

This clonotype occurred many times. The V call is TRBV27, the J call TRBJ1-1; D is unresolved. This CDR3 contains 14 residues. Germline CDR1 reads MNHEY; CDR2 reads SMNVEV (reference sequence). Trimming cost V 2 bases and J 4 bases, with 11 bases left between them. DNA of the CDR3: TGTGCCAGCAGTTTAATGGGTGGGAGCACTGAAGCTTTCTTT. Translated, it gives CASSLMGGSTEAFF.

This clonotype was found many times. The chain couples TRBV2 to TRBJ2-1, with 10 nucleotides matching TRBD2. Trimming took 6 bases from V and 15 from J; bases not matched to a gene: 8. CDR1 is SNHLY, CDR2 FYNNEI, per germline. The CDR3 sequence is 12 residues long. In DNA, the CDR3 is TGTGCCAGCAGATCTAGCGGGAGTAGACCGTTCTTC. Its protein product is CASRSSGSRPFF.

The table lists this clonotype with many counts. The chain has TRBV6-5 and TRBJ1-1; D is perhaps TRBD1 (6 bases). The germline gives CDR1 MNHEY, CDR2 SVGAGI. This CDR3 is built from 13 residues. V was shortened by 6 bases and J by 5 bases, with 13 bases between the two germline ends. The CDR3: CASSDLRGTEAFF. The CDR3 nucleotides are TGTGCCAGCAGCGATCTCAGGGGTACTGAAGCTTTCTTT.

This clonotype was counted ten times or more. This chain joins TRBV28 and TRBJ1-2, with D unresolved. The CDR3 extends over 15 amino acids. Trimming took 4 bases from V and 7 from J, leaving 19 bases between them. CDR1 and CDR2 from the germline V gene are MDHEN and SYDVKM. The CDR3 spells CASSSPRGGLAGYTF. The CDR3 nucleotides read TGTGCCAGCAGTTCGCCCCGTGGAGGTTTGGCTGGCTACACCTTC.

Sample share makes this clonotype medium-sized (0.01 to 0.1%). The chain couples TRBV27 to TRBJ2-1, with TRBD2 matching over 7 bases. V shed 3 bases and J 2 bases; nucleotides not matched to a gene: 7. This CDR3 has 16 amino acids. The germline gives CDR1 MNHEY, CDR2 SMNVEV (reference sequence). The CDR3 bases are TGTGCCAGCAGTTTCTCACTAGCGCTCGCCTACAATGAGCAGTTCTTC. This gives the protein CASSFSLALAYNEQFF.

This clonotype was counted at least ten times. V usage is TRBV12-3 or TRBV12-4 and J usage is TRBJ2-6; 7 bases map to TRBD1. The CDR3 is 14 residues long. V lost 6 bases to trimming and J lost 3 bases; unmatched junction nucleotides: 2. The CDR3 is CASRGDSGANVLTF. The CDR3 nucleotides are TGTGCCAGCAGGGGGGACAGTGGGGCCAACGTCCTGACTTTC.

CDR3 residues: CASGTGTGLLYEQYF. The DNA for the CDR3 is TGTGCCAGTGGTACCGGGACAGGGCTTCTTTACGAGCAGTACTTC. V gene TRBV19 combines with J gene TRBJ2-7; 9 positions agree with TRBD1. The CDR3 has 15 residues. Losses at the gene ends were 8 bases for V and 4 bases for J; bases not matched to a gene: 12. CDR1 is LNHDA, CDR2 SQIVND, per germline (reference sequence). The whole variable domain, filled in from reference TRBV19 and TRBJ2-7, reads DGGITQSPKYLFRKEGQNVTLSCEQNLNHDAMYWYRQDPGQGLRLIYYSQIVNDFQKGDIAEGYSVSREKKESFPLTVTSAQKNPTAFYLCASGTGTGLLYEQYFGPGTRLTVT.

Many counts were recorded for this clonotype. This may arise from a read error, as a much more abundant clone is one base away. The chain combines TRBV11-2 with TRBJ1-4, with 7 bases matching TRBD1. CDR3 length equals 16 residues. Per the germline V gene, CDR1 is SGHAT and CDR2 is FQNNGV. This CDR3 is CASSQGTVATNEKRFF. The CDR3 nucleotides are TGTGCCAGCAGCCAGGGGACAGTTGCAACTAATGAAAAACGGTTTTTT.

A remark on this clonotype: Likely a read error: the CDR3 ends without its conserved phenylalanine or tryptophan. The V call is TRBV28, the J call TRBJ2-7, with TRBD2 matching 8 bases. Germline V gives CDR1 MDHEN, CDR2 SYDVKM. The ends lost 4 bases at V and 3 bases at J; junction bases unmatched: 8. CDR3 length: 15 amino acids. The CDR3 bases are TGTGCCAGCAGTTCCGCGGGGGGCGCATTCTACGAGCAGTACCTC. It yields the protein CASSSAGGAFYEQYL.

This clonotype was recorded at least ten times. The chain employs TRBV19 and TRBJ2-7, with 8 bases aligning to TRBD1. This CDR3 has 13 amino acids. Germline CDR1 reads LNHDA; CDR2 reads SQIVND (reference sequence). V was pared by 3 bases and J by 6 bases, with 4 bases of the junction left unmatched. The CDR3, as DNA: TGTGCCAGTAGTATGATGACAGGGGCCGAGCAGTACTTC. Residues: CASSMMTGAEQYF. Based on the CDR3 plus reference TRBV19 and TRBJ2-7, the full variable domain is DGGITQSPKYLFRKEGQNVTLSCEQNLNHDAMYWYRQDPGQGLRLIYYSQIVNDFQKGDIAEGYSVSREKKESFPLTVTSAQKNPTAFYLCASSMMTGAEQYFGPGTRLTVT.

On this clonotype itself: Since a much larger clone is just one base distant, this may be a read error. The chain is built from TRBV5-1 and TRBJ2-3, with 10 positions matching TRBD2. This CDR3 has 16 residues. Per germline, CDR1 SGHRS and CDR2 YFSETQ. In DNA, the CDR3 is TGCGCCAGCAGCTTTGATGTAGCGGGAGGTGGAGATACGCGGTATTTT. Encoded protein: CASSFDVAGGGDTRYF.

Many counts were recorded for this clonotype. The V and J genes are TRBV28 and TRBJ1-1; no firm D call. The length of the CDR3 is 15 residues. Germline loops: CDR1 MDHEN, CDR2 SYDVKM. Trimming cost V 7 bases and J 0 bases, with 15 bases left between them. CDR3 loop: CASTSGSSMNTEAFF. In nucleotides, the CDR3 is TGTGCCAGCACATCTGGCTCCAGCATGAACACTGAAGCTTTCTTT.

This clonotype was detected a few times. The CDR3 region is CASSPRGAEAFF. CDR3 bases: TGTGCCAGCAGCCCCCGCGGTGCTGAAGCTTTCTTT. This chain links TRBV7-9 with TRBJ1-1; no definite D call. The CDR3 has 12 amino acids. V was cut by 5 bases and J by 6 bases, with 10 bases left in between. CDR1 is SEHNR and CDR2 is FQNEAQ in the germline V gene (reference sequence).